This T cell receptor beta chain originates from a study of immune cell composition in non-small cell lung cancer. Study-level background: Most cases were lung adenocarcinoma or squamous cell carcinoma. General study results and limits: Tumour TCR-beta clonality showed no significant link to smoking pack-years. Tumour-associated clones >0.5% occurred in 30% to 35% of adenocarcinomas, over 60% of squamous.

Some clones are missing from TCRdb's copy, which holds only in-frame ones; the method was immunoSEQ multiplex PCR. The sample holds 4,500 to 6,000 clones; nearly 90% are singletons and the top ten take 5.8%. The CDR3 loop spans 14 amino acids. Germline V gives CDR1 SGHDT, CDR2 YYEEEE. Trimming stripped 4 bases from V and 0 bases from J, with 5 bases between. Notes on this clone: Its antigen is unidentified.

Normal lung was taken at the farthest possible site, at least 3 cm from tumour. Template was genomic DNA from frozen, unsorted single-cell suspensions. The material sequenced was non-adjacent lung tissue. The chain carries TRBV5-6 and TRBJ2-6; D is ambiguous. The sequence came from a human donor with non-small cell lung cancer. Some clones in this sample may be carry-over from other donors' samples. The DNA for the CDR3 is TGTGCCAGCAGCGCCGGCTCTGGGGCCAACGTCCTGACTTTC. This encodes CASSAGSGANVLTF.